This T cell receptor beta chain was identified in a study of blood T cell repertoires in COVID-19. Study information: Samples came from the United States, Italy and Spain, spanning acute and convalescent COVID-19.

Germline V gene lookup returns CDR1 SGHRS and CDR2 YFSETQ. The CDR3 is 14 amino acids. The V gene lost 5 bases and the J gene lost 1 base, with 9 bases spanning the gap. The method was immunoSEQ multiplex PCR; TCRdb's version includes in-frame clones alone and lacks a portion of them. The top ten clones hold 2.5% of a sample with 200,000 to 300,000 clones, about 91% of them seen once. Enrolled through a virtual design, the participants were between roughly 18 and 100 years of age and came from 24 US areas. Participant-reported clinical history was the basis for cohort assignment. The sample holds one count of this clone.

The TCR comes from a woman aged 40 to 50 with acute COVID-19. Sequences were obtained from PBMCs or T cells enriched from blood (not recorded which). This chain joins TRBV5-1 and TRBJ2-2; D is perhaps TRBD1 (5 bases). The CDR3 spells CASSPQGNTGELFF. The CDR3 DNA sequence: TGCGCCAGCAGTCCGCAGGGGAACACCGGGGAGCTGTTTTTT.